This T cell receptor (beta chain) was found in a study of blood T cell repertoires in COVID-19. Study-level information: Sites across the United States, Italy and Spain contributed samples from acute and convalescent COVID-19.

Clones were sequenced by immunoSEQ multiplex PCR, and TCRdb holds only the in-frame ones, with some missing. The profile shows tens of thousands of clones, around four fifths of them singletons. Specimen: peripheral blood. The receptor was derived from a woman in her 70s with COVID-19, enrolled during active disease.

DNA of the CDR3: TGCGCCACCAGGGGGGGGGACTCCTACAATGAGCAGTTCTTC. Amino acid sequence: CATRGGDSYNEQFF. The genes are TRBV10-2 and TRBJ2-1, with D perhaps TRBD1 or TRBD2 (7 bases each). The CDR3 contains 14 residues. CDR1 WSHSY and CDR2 SAAADI come from the germline V gene. V lost 10 bases and J lost 0, with 13 bases in between.